This T cell receptor beta chain was identified during a study of T cells after yellow fever vaccination. Study-level results: Most primary-vaccination clones reappeared after the booster (about 95% CD4, 85% to 90% CD8). The secondary response showed a weaker magnitude and a faster peak, day 5 versus 15.

The CDR3 runs 16 residues. The germline CDR1 and CDR2 sequences are MNHNY and SVGAGI (reference sequence). V lost 6 bases and J 0 bases, leaving 12 bases between the germline ends. To note about this clonotype: Its antigen is currently unknown.

The 5'RACE template-switching step produced TCR cDNA and added a universal primer site and UMIs. A single record per CDR3 protein comes from TCRdb applying MiXCR to the 5' RACE reads. The sample records some 150,000 distinct CDR3 sequences, approximately 10% being singletons. The clonotype comes from a man aged 18 to 30 who received the YFV17D yellow fever vaccine. Sequences were derived from CD8+ T cells sorted from PBMCs, sampled 15 days after the yellow fever booster vaccination. The genes are TRBV6-6 and TRBJ2-6; D may be TRBD2 (5 bases). This CDR3 reads CASRWELNSGANVLTF. The DNA for the CDR3 is TGTGCCAGCAGGTGGGAGCTGAACTCTGGGGCCAACGTCCTGACTTTC.